Listed here are 9 T cell receptor beta chains from one sample, sequenced in a study of T cells in Graves' hyperthyroidism and ophthalmopathy (dated by TCRdb to the late 2010s). Library preparation employed multiplex PCR. The sequencer listed for this sample is Illumina HiSeq 2000. Amplification of TCR beta CDR3 regions was carried out from RNA transcripts. The TCR CDR3 was subjected to a first round of RT-PCR using the HTBI primer set and the Qiagen OneStep RT-PCR kit. TCRdb's own reprocessing of the public reads used fastp at Q25 and MiXCR and kept productive beta chains. When rows share a CDR3 protein, they turn into one entry using the most common DNA and genes. The sample data list roughly 710,000 distinct CDR3 sequences, and 30% to 40% of these were observed just once. The ten largest make up roughly 30% of the sample. Sequencing used blood. Every receptor here comes from a woman aged 40-49 years with Graves' hyperthyroidism.

Concerning this clonotype itself: This may be a read error, as it is one base from a much larger clone. The chain couples TRBV19 to TRBJ2-7; perhaps D is TRBD1 or TRBD2 (5 bases each). In germline, CDR1 is LNHDA, CDR2 SQIVND (reference sequence). The V and J ends lost 10 bases and 5 bases respectively, with 21 bases between them. The CDR3 has 14 residues. CDR3 nucleotides: TGTGCCACCAGCGCTACCGGGACCACCCACGAGCAGTACTTC. Translating it yields CATSATGTTHEQYF. The variable domain in full, completed from reference TRBV19 and TRBJ2-7, reads DGGITQSPKYLFRKEGQNVTLSCEQNLNHDAMYWYRQDPGQGLRLIYYSQIVNDFQKGDIAEGYSVSREKKESFPLTVTSAQKNPTAFYLCATSATGTTHEQYFGPGTRLTVT.

This sequence joins TRBV15 and TRBJ2-1; D is perhaps TRBD2 (6 bases). The V gene's germline CDR1 is LNHNV and CDR2 YYDKDF (reference sequence). Trimming stripped 8 bases from V and 0 bases from J, with 11 bases between. The CDR3 loop spans 14 amino acids. The CDR3 sequence is CATSRGSSYNEQFF. In nucleotides, the CDR3 is TGTGCCACCTCCCGGGGGAGCTCCTACAATGAGCAGTTCTTC.

About this clonotype itself: The junction does not match germline at one end; this may be a read error. This rearrangement joins TRBV7-3 to TRBJ1-1; weak D call: TRBD1 (5 bases). CDR1 and CDR2 from the germline V gene are SGHTA and FQGTGA. The length of the CDR3 is 15 residues. The CDR3 nucleotides read TGTGCCAGCAGCTCACCCTCAGGGTTGAACACTGAAGCTTCCTTT. Amino acids: CASSSPSGLNTEASF.

This clonotype was observed at least ten times. The genes are TRBV20-1 and TRBJ1-5; D call uncertain. Germline assignment: CDR1 DFQATT and CDR2 SNEGSKA (reference sequence). There are 15 residues in the CDR3. V lost 1 base and J lost 0, with 10 bases in between. In DNA, the CDR3 is TGCAGTGCTAGAGTTCAGAGATATAGCAATCAGCCCCAGCATTTT. It yields the protein CSARVQRYSNQPQHF.

The chain links TRBV7-6 to TRBJ1-6; 9 nucleotides match TRBD1. CDR1 SGHVS and CDR2 FNYEAQ come from the germline V gene. The ends lost 1 base at V and 5 bases at J; junction bases unmatched: 9. CDR3 size: 18 residues. The CDR3 loop reads CASSLGGGTGGDNSPLHF. The CDR3 nucleotides are TGTGCCAGCAGCTTAGGGGGGGGAACAGGGGGCGATAATTCACCCCTCCACTTT.

This clonotype was seen at least ten times. The chain links TRBV6-1 to TRBJ1-6, with TRBD1 as a possible D gene (5 bases). This CDR3 has 15 amino acids. Germline lookup yields CDR1 MNHNS and CDR2 SASEGT. V shed 1 base and J shed 13 bases, with 17 bases lying between them. The CDR3 loop is CASSEGPGSPSPLHF. DNA of the CDR3: TGTGCCAGCAGTGAAGGGCCAGGGTCCCCGTCCCCCCTCCACTTT.

The rearrangement uses TRBV6-6 and TRBJ1-1; possibly TRBD1 for D (6 bases). The V and J ends lost 7 bases and 1 base respectively, with 13 bases between them. CDR1 is MNHNY, CDR2 SVGAGI, per germline (reference sequence). CDR3 length equals 14 residues. Here the CDR3 reads CASKPGETNTEAFF. DNA of the CDR3: TGTGCCAGCAAACCAGGGGAGACGAACACTGAAGCTTTCTTT.

Ten or more counts support this clonotype. The V and J genes are TRBV5-1 and TRBJ2-7; the D is unclear. The CDR3 has 15 residues. Per the germline V gene, CDR1 is SGHRS and CDR2 is YFSETQ. The ends were cut back, 0 bases at V and 2 bases at J, with 12 bases in the middle. The CDR3 sequence: CASSLVVGSTYEQYF. DNA for the CDR3: TGCGCCAGCAGCTTGGTGGTGGGGTCCACCTACGAGCAGTACTTC.

In nucleotides, the CDR3 is TGTGCCAGTAGTAAGACAGGGGCTGGCAATCAGCCCCAGCATTTT. It is translated as CASSKTGAGNQPQHF. The rearrangement uses TRBV19 and TRBJ1-5, with TRBD1 matching over 8 bases. V was pared by 4 bases and J by 2 bases, with 4 bases of the junction left unmatched. The germline V gene encodes CDR1 LNHDA and CDR2 SQIVND (reference sequence). The CDR3 sequence is 15 residues long.